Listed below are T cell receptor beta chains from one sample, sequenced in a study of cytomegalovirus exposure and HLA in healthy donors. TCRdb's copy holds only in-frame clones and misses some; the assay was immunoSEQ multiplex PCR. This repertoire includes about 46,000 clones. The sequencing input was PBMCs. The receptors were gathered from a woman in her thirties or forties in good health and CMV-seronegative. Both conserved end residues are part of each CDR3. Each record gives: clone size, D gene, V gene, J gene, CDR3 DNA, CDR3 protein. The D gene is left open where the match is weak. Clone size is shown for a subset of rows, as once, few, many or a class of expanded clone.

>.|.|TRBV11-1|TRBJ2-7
TGTGCCAGCAGCCCCTCGGACAGCGCCTACGAGCAGTACTTC
CASSPSDSAYEQYF
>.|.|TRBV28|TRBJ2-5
TGTGCCAGCTTTTCTCAGGGGGCGGGAGAAGAGACCCAGTACTTC
CASFSQGAGEETQYF
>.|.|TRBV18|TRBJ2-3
TGTGCCAGCTCACCTGCGGTATCTAGCACAGATACGCAGTATTTT
CASSPAVSSTDTQYF
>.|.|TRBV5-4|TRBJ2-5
TGTGCCAGCAGCTTGAACCCCACTAGCATGGAGACCCAGTACTTC
CASSLNPTSMETQYF
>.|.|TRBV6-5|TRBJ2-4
TGTGCCAGCAGTTACTCGAGCGGGGCCAAAAACATTCAGTACTTC
CASSYSSGAKNIQYF
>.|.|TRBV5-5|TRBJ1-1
TGTGCCAGCAGCTTGTGGAGCCGGGACACTGAAGCTTTCTTT
CASSLWSRDTEAFF
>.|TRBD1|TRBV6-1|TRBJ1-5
TGTGCCAGCAGTTTAGACAGGGACCAGCCCCAGCATTTT
CASSLDRDQPQHF
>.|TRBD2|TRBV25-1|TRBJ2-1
TGTGCCAGCAGTACACTCGGGACTAGCGGCCCCTACAATGAGCAGTTCTTC
CASSTLGTSGPYNEQFF
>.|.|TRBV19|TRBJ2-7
TGTGCCAGTAGTATAGAGGCAGGAGGCTACGAGCAGTACTTC
CASSIEAGGYEQYF
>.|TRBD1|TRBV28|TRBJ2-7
TGTGCCAGCAGTTCCTTATCTGAAGGGGGCGCCTCAGGCTACGAGCAGTACTTC
CASSSLSEGGASGYEQYF
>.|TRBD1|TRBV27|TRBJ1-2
TGTGCCAGCAGTTTGACCGGACAGGGGCGGACCTATGGCTACACCTTC
CASSLTGQGRTYGYTF
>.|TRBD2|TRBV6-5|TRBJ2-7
TGTGCCAGCAGTCGGACTAGCGGGGTTGCCTACGAGCAGTACTTC
CASSRTSGVAYEQYF
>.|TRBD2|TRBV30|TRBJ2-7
TGTGCCTGGAGTCAGCGGGAAGAGCAGTACTTC
CAWSQREEQYF
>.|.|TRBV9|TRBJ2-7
TGTGCCAGCAGCTTCGGACAGTTCTCCTACGAGCAGTACTTC
CASSFGQFSYEQYF
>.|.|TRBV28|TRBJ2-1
TGTGCCAGCAGTCCCCACGCAGGCAACAATGAGCAGTTCTTC
CASSPHAGNNEQFF
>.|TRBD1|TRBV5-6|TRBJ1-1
TGTGCCAGCAGCTTGCAGGACAGGGGAGATCACACTGAAGCTTTCTTT
CASSLQDRGDHTEAFF
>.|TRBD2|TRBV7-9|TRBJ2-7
TGTGCCAGCAGCACCCACGGGGGGGCATACGAGCAGTACTTC
CASSTHGGAYEQYF
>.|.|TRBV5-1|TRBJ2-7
TGCGCCAGCAGCTTGACCGCAGGGAAATACGAGCAGTACTTC
CASSLTAGKYEQYF
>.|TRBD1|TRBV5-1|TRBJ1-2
TGCGCCAGCAGCGGGGAGCAGGGGGCGCGGTATGGCTACACCTTC
CASSGEQGARYGYTF
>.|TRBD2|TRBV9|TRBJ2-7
TGTGCCAGCAGCCCTGGACTAGCGGAGGGGCAGCAGTACTTC
CASSPGLAEGQQYF
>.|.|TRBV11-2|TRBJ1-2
TGTGCCAGCAGCGGAATCCGGGACACGACAAACTATGGCTACACCTTC
CASSGIRDTTNYGYTF
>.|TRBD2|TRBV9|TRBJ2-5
TGTGCCAGCAGCGTAGGTCTAGCGGGAGGCCAAGAGACCCAGTACTTC
CASSVGLAGGQETQYF
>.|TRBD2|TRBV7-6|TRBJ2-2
TGTGCCAGCAGCTTACCTGTTAGCGGGACGAACACCGGGGAGCTGTTTTTT
CASSLPVSGTNTGELFF
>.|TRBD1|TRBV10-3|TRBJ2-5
TGTGCCATCAGTGTGACAGGGGAGACCCAGTACTTC
CAISVTGETQYF
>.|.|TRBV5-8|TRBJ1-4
TGTGCCAGCAGCTCTACTAGAAAACTGTTTTTT
CASSSTRKLFF
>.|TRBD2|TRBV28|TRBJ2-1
TGTGCCAGCAGTTTAGGGAGGGCCTCCTACAATGAGCAGTTCTTC
CASSLGRASYNEQFF
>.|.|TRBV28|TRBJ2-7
TGTGCCAGCAGTTCCCGCGGGGCACGGGGCGCCTACGAGCAGTACTTC
CASSSRGARGAYEQYF
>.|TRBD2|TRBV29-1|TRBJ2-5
TGCAGCCTCAAAGGCGGAGCGTCGGGGGGGGAGACCCAGTACTTC
CSLKGGASGGETQYF
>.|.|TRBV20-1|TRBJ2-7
TGCAGTGCCGGGACAATATACGAGCAGTACTTC
CSAGTIYEQYF
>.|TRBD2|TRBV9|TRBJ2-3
TGTGCCAGCAGCCTAACTAGCGGGGTCGCGGATACGCAGTATTTT
CASSLTSGVADTQYF
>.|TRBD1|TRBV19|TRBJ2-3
TGTGCCAGTAGTACTCGACAGGGGGGCACAGATACGCAGTATTTT
CASSTRQGGTDTQYF
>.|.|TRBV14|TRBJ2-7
TGTGCCAGCAGCCAAGAGAACTCCGAGCAGTACTTC
CASSQENSEQYF
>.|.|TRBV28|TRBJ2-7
TGTGCCAGCAGACGTGACCCAGGAGGGTCCTACGAGCAGTACTTC
CASRRDPGGSYEQYF
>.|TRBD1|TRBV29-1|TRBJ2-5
TGCAGCGCCGAGGGTGGGACAGGGAAACAAGAGACCCAGTACTTC
CSAEGGTGKQETQYF
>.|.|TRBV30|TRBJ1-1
TGTGCCTGGAGCCCGGGACACCTCAACACTGAAGCTTTCTTT
CAWSPGHLNTEAFF
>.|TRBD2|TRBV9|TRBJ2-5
TGTGCCAGCAGCGTAGCCGGTAGCGGGTACCAAGAGACCCAGTACTTC
CASSVAGSGYQETQYF
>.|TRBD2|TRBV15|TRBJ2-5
TGTGCCACCAGCAGAGGGGGAGGGGAGACCCAGTACTTC
CATSRGGGETQYF
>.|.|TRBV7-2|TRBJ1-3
TGTGCCAGCAGCTTAGTGAGGTTGAGGGAGGGAAACACCATATATTTT
CASSLVRLREGNTIYF
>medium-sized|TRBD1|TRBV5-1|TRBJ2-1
TGCGCCAGCAGCACAGGACAGGGGGCGCTCAATGAGCAGTTCTTC
CASSTGQGALNEQFF
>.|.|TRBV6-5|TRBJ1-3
TGTGCCTGCAGCCGGGGACTTGGAAACACCATATATTTT
CACSRGLGNTIYF
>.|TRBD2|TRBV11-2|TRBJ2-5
TGTGCCAGCAGTTTTTTCCCCTTAGCGGGAGAGGGACGAGAGACCCAGTACTTC
CASSFFPLAGEGRETQYF
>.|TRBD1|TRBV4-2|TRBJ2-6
TGTGCCAGCAGGATGGCCGGGACAGGGGGCAACGTCCTGACTTTC
CASRMAGTGGNVLTF
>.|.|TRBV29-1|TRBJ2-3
TGCAGCGTTGAAACGGGGCGGGACGGAAAAGATACGCAGTATTTT
CSVETGRDGKDTQYF
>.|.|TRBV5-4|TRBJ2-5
TGTGCCAGCAGCTTGTTGACACAACAAGAGACCCAGTACTTC
CASSLLTQQETQYF
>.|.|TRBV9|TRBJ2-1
TGTGCCAGCAGCCTCGGTGCGGGAACCTACAATGAGCAGTTCTTC
CASSLGAGTYNEQFF
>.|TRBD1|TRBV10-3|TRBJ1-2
TGTGCCATCAGTGCTGGGGGACAGGGAACTAACTATGGCTACACCTTC
CAISAGGQGTNYGYTF
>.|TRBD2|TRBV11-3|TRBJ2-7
TGTGCCAGCAGTCCTACTAGCGGGAGCTACGAGCAGTACTTC
CASSPTSGSYEQYF
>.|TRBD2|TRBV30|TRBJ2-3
TGTGCCTGGAGTCTGGGGACTAGCGGGAGAGGGGGCACAGATACGCAGTATTTT
CAWSLGTSGRGGTDTQYF
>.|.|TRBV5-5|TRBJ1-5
TGTGCCAGCAGCTTGGACGTTAGTCAGCCCCAGCATTTT
CASSLDVSQPQHF